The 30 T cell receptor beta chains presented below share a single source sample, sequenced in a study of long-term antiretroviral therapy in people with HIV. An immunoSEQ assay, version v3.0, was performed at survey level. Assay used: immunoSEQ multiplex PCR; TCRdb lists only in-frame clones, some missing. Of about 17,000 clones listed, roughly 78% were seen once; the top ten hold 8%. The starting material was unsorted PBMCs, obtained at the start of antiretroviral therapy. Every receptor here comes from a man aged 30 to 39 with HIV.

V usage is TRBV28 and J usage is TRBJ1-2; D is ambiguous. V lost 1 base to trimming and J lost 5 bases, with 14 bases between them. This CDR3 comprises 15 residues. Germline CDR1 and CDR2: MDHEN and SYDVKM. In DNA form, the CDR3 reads TGTGCCAGCAGTTTATCCCTAAACCCCGTATATGGCTACACCTTC. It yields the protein CASSLSLNPVYGYTF.

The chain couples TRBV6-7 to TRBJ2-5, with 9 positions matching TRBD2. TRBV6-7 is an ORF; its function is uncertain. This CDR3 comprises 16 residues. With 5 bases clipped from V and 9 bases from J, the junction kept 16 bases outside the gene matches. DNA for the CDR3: TGTGCCAGCAGTGACCGCGACAGGCGGGGGGGCCGGGCCCAGTACTTC. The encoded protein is CASSDRDRRGGRAQYF.

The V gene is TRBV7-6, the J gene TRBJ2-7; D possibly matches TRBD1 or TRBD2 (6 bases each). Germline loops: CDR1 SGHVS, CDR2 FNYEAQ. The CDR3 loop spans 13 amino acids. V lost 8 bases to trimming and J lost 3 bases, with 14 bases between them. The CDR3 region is CASGSGADYEQYF. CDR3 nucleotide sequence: TGTGCCAGCGGTTCGGGGGCGGACTACGAGCAGTACTTC. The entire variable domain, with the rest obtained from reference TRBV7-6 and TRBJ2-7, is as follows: GAGVSQSPRYKVTKRGQDVALRCDPISGHVSLYWYRQALGQGPEFLTYFNYEAQQDKSGLPNDRFSAERPEGSISTLTIQRTEQRDSAMYRCASGSGADYEQYFGPGTRLTVT.

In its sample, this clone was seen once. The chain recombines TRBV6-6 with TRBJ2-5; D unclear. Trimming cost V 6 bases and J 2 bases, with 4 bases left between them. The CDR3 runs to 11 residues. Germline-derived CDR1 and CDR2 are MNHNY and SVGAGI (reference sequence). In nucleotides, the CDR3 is TGTGCCAGCAGGACACAAGAGACCCAGTACTTC. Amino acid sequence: CASRTQETQYF.

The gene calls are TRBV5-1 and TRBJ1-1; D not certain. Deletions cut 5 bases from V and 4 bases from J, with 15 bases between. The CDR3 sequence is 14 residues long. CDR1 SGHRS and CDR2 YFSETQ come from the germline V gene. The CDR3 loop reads CASSHATPGTEAFF. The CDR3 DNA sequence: TGCGCCAGCAGTCACGCAACCCCAGGCACTGAAGCTTTCTTT.

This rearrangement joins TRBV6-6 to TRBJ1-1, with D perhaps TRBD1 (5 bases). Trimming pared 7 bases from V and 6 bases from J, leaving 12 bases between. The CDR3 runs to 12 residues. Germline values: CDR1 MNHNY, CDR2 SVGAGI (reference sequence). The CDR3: CASIGVGPEAFF. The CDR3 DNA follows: TGTGCCAGCATAGGGGTCGGCCCTGAAGCTTTCTTT.

This CDR3 reads CAIKVGTMNTEAFF. Here the CDR3 DNA reads TGTGCCATCAAGGTAGGTACAATGAACACTGAAGCTTTCTTT. This chain uses TRBV10-3 with TRBJ1-1; D is ambiguous. CDR1 ENHRY and CDR2 SYGVKD come from the germline V gene. CDR3 length: 14 amino acids. Trimming removed 7 bases at V and 0 bases at J, with 12 bases between.

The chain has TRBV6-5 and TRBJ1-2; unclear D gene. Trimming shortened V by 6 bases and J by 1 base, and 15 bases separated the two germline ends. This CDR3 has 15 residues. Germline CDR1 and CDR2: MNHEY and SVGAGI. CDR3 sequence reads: CASSSLGAFNYGYTF. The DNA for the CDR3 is TGTGCCAGCAGCTCACTTGGCGCTTTTAACTATGGCTACACCTTC.

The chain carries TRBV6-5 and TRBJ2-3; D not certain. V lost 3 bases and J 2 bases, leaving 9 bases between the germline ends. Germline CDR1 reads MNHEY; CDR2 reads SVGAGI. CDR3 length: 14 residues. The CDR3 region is CASSYGPDTDTQYF. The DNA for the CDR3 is TGTGCCAGCAGTTATGGCCCGGACACAGATACGCAGTATTTT.

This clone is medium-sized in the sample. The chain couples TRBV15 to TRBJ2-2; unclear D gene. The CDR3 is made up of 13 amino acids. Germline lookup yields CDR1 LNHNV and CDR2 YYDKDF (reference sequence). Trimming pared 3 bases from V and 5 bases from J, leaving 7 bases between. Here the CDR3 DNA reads TGTGCCACCAGCAGGCGAGGAACCGGGGAGCTGTTTTTT. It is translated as CATSRRGTGELFF.

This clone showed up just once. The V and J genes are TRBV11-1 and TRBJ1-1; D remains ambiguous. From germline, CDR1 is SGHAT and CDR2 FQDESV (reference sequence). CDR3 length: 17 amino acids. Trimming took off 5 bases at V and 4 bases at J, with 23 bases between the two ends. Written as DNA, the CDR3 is TGTGCCAGCAGCCATAGGTTGAATTTAGACCCGAGCACTGAAGCTTTCTTT. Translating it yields CASSHRLNLDPSTEAFF.

The CDR3 here is CASSPGQAETQYF. CDR3 nucleotide sequence: TGTGCCAGCAGCCCAGGACAGGCTGAGACCCAGTACTTC. This chain joins TRBV7-2 and TRBJ2-5; 7 nucleotides agree with TRBD1. Germline CDR1 is SGHTA and CDR2 is FQGNSA. This CDR3 is 13 amino acids long. V gave up 5 bases and J gave up 5 bases; unmatched junction bases: 5.

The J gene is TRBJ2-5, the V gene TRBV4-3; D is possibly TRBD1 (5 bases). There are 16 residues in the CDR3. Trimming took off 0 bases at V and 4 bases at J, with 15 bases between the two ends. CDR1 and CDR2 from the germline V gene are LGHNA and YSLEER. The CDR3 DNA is TGCGCCAGCAGCCAAGATAGATCAGGGTCGGGAGAGACCCAGTACTTC. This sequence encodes CASSQDRSGSGETQYF.

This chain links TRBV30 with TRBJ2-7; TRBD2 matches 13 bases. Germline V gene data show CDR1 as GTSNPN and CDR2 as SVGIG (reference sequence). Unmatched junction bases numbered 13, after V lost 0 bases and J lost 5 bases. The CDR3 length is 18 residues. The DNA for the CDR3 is TGTGCCTGGAGTGTACAGGGGGGGACTAGCGGGGCGACCCACGAGCAGTACTTC. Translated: CAWSVQGGTSGATHEQYF. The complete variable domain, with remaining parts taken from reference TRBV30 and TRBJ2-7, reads SQTIHQWPATLVQPVGSPLSLECTVEGTSNPNLYWYRQAAGRGLQLLFYSVGIGQISSEVPQNLSASRPQDRQFILSSKKLLLSDSGFYLCAWSVQGGTSGATHEQYFGPGTRLTVT.

The CDR3 spells CASSQDKGFLQPQHF. The CDR3, as DNA: TGCGCCAGCAGCCAAGATAAGGGGTTTCTTCAGCCCCAGCATTTT. The chain combines TRBV4-3 with TRBJ1-5; the D gene is possibly TRBD1 (5 bases). The CDR3 totals 15 residues. Looked up from germline, CDR1 is LGHNA and CDR2 is YSLEER. Trimming cost V 0 bases and J 6 bases, with 12 bases left between them.

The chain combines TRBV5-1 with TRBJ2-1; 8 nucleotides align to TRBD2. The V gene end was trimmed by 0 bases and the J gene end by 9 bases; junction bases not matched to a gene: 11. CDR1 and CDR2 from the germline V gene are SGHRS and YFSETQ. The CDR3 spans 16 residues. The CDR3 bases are TGCGCCAGCAGCTTGGCCTTAAGCGGGAGTCCGGGTGAGCAGTTCTTC. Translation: CASSLALSGSPGEQFF.

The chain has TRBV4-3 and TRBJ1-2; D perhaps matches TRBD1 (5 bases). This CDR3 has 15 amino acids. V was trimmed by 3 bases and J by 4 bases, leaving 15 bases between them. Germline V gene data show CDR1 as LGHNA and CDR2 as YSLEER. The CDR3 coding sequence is TGCGCCAGCAGCCAGTACCAGGGACCTAGCTATGGCTACACCTTC. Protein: CASSQYQGPSYGYTF.

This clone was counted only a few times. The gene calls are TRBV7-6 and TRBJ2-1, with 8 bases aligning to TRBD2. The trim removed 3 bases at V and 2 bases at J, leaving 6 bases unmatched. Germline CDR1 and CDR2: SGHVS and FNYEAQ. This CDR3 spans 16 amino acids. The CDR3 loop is CASSFRREGPYNEQFF. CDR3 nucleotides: TGTGCCAGCAGCTTTCGTCGGGAGGGCCCCTACAATGAGCAGTTCTTC.

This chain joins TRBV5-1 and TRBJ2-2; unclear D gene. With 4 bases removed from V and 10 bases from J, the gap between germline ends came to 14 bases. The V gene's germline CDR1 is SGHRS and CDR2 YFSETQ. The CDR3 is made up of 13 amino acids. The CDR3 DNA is TGCGCCAGCAGCCCCGACACCGTGGAGGAGCTGTTTTTT. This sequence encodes CASSPDTVEELFF.

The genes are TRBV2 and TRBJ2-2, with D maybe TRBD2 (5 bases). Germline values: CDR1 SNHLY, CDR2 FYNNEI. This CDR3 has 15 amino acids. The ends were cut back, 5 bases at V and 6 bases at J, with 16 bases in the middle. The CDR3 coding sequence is TGTGCCAGCAGTACCGGGAACCCCTCTCCCGGGGAGCTGTTTTTT. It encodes CASSTGNPSPGELFF.

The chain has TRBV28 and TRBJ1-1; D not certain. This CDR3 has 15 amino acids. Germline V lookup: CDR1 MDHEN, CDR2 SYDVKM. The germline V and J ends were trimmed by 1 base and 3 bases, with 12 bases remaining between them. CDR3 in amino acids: CASSLLDRRDTEAFF. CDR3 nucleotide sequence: TGTGCCAGCAGTTTATTAGACCGCCGGGACACTGAAGCTTTCTTT.

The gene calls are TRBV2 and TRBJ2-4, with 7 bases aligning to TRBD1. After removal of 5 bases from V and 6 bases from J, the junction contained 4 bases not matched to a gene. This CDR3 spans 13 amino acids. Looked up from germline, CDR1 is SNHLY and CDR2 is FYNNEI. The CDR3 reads CASSTGQLNIQYF. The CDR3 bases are TGTGCCAGCAGTACGGGACAGTTAAACATTCAGTACTTC.

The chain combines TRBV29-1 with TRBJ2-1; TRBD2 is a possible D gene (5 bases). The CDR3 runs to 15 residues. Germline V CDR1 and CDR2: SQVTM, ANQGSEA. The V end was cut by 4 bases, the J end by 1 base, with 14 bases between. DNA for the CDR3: TGCAGCGTTGGGGAGAAGCGAAGGTCCTACAATGAGCAGTTCTTC. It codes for CSVGEKRRSYNEQFF.

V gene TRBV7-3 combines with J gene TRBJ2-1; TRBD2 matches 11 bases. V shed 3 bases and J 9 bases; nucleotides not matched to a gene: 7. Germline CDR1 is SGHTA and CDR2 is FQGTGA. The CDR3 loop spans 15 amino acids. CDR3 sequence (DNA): TGTGCCAGCAGCTTGGGGTTAGCGGGGGGGCGTGAGCAGTTCTTC. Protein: CASSLGLAGGREQFF.

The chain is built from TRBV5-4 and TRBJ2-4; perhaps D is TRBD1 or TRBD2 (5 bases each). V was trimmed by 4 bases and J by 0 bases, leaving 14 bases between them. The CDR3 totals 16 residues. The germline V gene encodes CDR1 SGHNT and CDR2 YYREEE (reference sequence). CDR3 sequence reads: CASSPPPGLAKNIQYF. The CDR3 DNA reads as TGTGCCAGCAGCCCCCCACCGGGGCTAGCCAAAAACATTCAGTACTTC.

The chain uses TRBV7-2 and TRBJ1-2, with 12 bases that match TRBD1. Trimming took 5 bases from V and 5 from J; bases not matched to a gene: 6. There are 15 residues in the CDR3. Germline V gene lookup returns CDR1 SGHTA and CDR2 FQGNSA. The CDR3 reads CASSRGGQGAYGYTF. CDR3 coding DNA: TGTGCCAGCAGCCGAGGGGGACAGGGGGCTTATGGCTACACCTTC.

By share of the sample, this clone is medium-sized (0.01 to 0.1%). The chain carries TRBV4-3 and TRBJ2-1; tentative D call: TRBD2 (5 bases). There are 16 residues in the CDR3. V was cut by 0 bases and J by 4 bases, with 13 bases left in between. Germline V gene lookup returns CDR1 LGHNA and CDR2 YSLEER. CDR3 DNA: TGCGCCAGCAGCCAAGAAGACTACCTGGAATACAATGAGCAGTTCTTC. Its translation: CASSQEDYLEYNEQFF.

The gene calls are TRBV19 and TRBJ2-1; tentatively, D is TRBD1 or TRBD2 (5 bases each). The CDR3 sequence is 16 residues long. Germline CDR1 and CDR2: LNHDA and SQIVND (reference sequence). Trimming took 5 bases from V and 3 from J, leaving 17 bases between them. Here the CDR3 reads CASSPGNRGNYNEQFF. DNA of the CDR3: TGTGCCAGTAGTCCCGGGAATAGGGGCAACTACAATGAGCAGTTCTTC.

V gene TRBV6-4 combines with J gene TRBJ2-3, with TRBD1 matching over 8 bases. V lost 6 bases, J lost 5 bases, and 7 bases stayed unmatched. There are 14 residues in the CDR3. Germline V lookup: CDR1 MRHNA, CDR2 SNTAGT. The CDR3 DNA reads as TGTGCCAGCAGCCCGACAGGGGACAAAGATACGCAGTATTTT. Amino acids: CASSPTGDKDTQYF.

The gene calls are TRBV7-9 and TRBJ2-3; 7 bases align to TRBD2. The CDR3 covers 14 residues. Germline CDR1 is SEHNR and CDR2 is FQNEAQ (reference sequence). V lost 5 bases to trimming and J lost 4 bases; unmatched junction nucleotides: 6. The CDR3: CASSIGRGPDTQYF. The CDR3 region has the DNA TGTGCCAGCAGCATAGGGAGGGGTCCAGATACGCAGTATTTT.